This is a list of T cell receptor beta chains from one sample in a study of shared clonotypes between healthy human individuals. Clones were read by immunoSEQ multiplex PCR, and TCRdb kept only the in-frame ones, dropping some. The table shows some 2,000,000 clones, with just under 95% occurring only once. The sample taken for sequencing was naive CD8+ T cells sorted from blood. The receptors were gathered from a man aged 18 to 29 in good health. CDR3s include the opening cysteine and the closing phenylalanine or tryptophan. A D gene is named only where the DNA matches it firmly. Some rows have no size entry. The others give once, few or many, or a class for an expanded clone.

CDR3aa: CAWNAGSGNTIYF; CDR3nt: TGTGCCTGGAATGCGGGCTCTGGAAACACCATATATTTT; len: 13; d_gene: .; abundance: .; j_gene: TRBJ1-3; v_gene: TRBV30
CDR3aa: CASSQGGFASNQPQHF; CDR3nt: TGCGCCAGCAGCCAAGGGGGGTTTGCGAGCAATCAGCCCCAGCATTTT; len: 16; d_gene: .; abundance: .; j_gene: TRBJ1-5; v_gene: TRBV4-1
CDR3aa: CASSESRGRESYEQYF; CDR3nt: TGTGCCAGCAGTGAAAGTAGGGGCAGGGAGTCCTACGAGCAGTACTTC; len: 16; d_gene: .; abundance: .; j_gene: TRBJ2-7; v_gene: TRBV2
CDR3aa: CASSLERENIQYF; CDR3nt: TGTGCCAGCAGCTTAGAACGGGAAAACATTCAGTACTTC; len: 13; d_gene: .; abundance: .; j_gene: TRBJ2-4; v_gene: TRBV11-3
CDR3aa: CASSPQGAPYNEQFF; CDR3nt: TGTGCCAGCAGCCCGCAGGGGGCTCCCTACAATGAGCAGTTCTTC; len: 15; d_gene: TRBD1; abundance: .; j_gene: TRBJ2-1; v_gene: TRBV13
CDR3aa: CASSSGTSGSWSGELFF; CDR3nt: TGTGCCAGCAGTTCAGGGACTAGCGGGAGCTGGTCCGGGGAGCTGTTTTTT; len: 17; d_gene: TRBD2; abundance: .; j_gene: TRBJ2-2; v_gene: TRBV27
CDR3aa: CASSSWGGNEQFF; CDR3nt: TGTGCCAGCAGCTCCTGGGGCGGCAATGAGCAGTTCTTC; len: 13; d_gene: .; abundance: .; j_gene: TRBJ2-1; v_gene: TRBV5-4
CDR3aa: CASSLSERDYEQYF; CDR3nt: TGTGCCAGCAGCTTATCGGAACGGGACTACGAGCAGTACTTC; len: 14; d_gene: .; abundance: .; j_gene: TRBJ2-7; v_gene: TRBV7-9
CDR3aa: CASSQAGEGIGTEAFF; CDR3nt: TGCGCCAGCAGCCAAGCGGGGGAGGGGATAGGCACTGAAGCTTTCTTT; len: 16; d_gene: .; abundance: .; j_gene: TRBJ1-1; v_gene: TRBV4-3
CDR3aa: CASSDMDGTVGTGELFF; CDR3nt: TGCGCCAGCAGTGATATGGACGGGACAGTTGGAACCGGGGAGCTGTTTTTT; len: 17; d_gene: TRBD1; abundance: .; j_gene: TRBJ2-2; v_gene: TRBV10-1
CDR3aa: CASSSDGLAGLNEQFF; CDR3nt: TGTGCCAGCAGTTCCGATGGACTAGCGGGGTTAAATGAGCAGTTCTTC; len: 16; d_gene: TRBD2; abundance: .; j_gene: TRBJ2-1; v_gene: TRBV7-8
CDR3aa: CASSRFDSGSYEQYF; CDR3nt: TGTGCCAGCAGCCGCTTCGACAGCGGTTCCTACGAGCAGTACTTC; len: 15; d_gene: .; abundance: .; j_gene: TRBJ2-7; v_gene: TRBV5-4
CDR3aa: CASSLNPGDGNTIYF; CDR3nt: TGTGCCAGCAGCTTAAATCCAGGGGATGGAAACACCATATATTTT; len: 15; d_gene: .; abundance: .; j_gene: TRBJ1-3; v_gene: TRBV7-6
CDR3aa: CAIQPGSSYEQYF; CDR3nt: TGTGCCATCCAACCGGGTTCTTCCTACGAGCAGTACTTC; len: 13; d_gene: .; abundance: .; j_gene: TRBJ2-7; v_gene: TRBV7-9
CDR3aa: CSVMTGSYEQYF; CDR3nt: TGCAGCGTGATGACAGGGTCCTACGAGCAGTACTTC; len: 12; d_gene: TRBD1; abundance: .; j_gene: TRBJ2-7; v_gene: TRBV29-1
CDR3aa: CASSQVGGTGLLLYEQYF; CDR3nt: TGCGCCAGCAGCCAAGTTGGAGGGACAGGGTTGCTTTTGTACGAGCAGTACTTC; len: 18; d_gene: TRBD1; abundance: .; j_gene: TRBJ2-7; v_gene: TRBV4-1
CDR3aa: CASSQDRGTGYNEQFF; CDR3nt: TGCGCCAGCAGCCAAGATCGTGGGACAGGGTACAATGAGCAGTTCTTC; len: 16; d_gene: TRBD1; abundance: .; j_gene: TRBJ2-1; v_gene: TRBV4-1
CDR3aa: CASHQGWLSTDTQYF; CDR3nt: TGTGCCAGCCACCAGGGGTGGCTATCAACAGATACGCAGTATTTT; len: 15; d_gene: .; abundance: .; j_gene: TRBJ2-3; v_gene: TRBV5-8
CDR3aa: CASSFPGTPGNTIYF; CDR3nt: TGTGCCAGCAGCTTCCCCGGGACACCCGGAAACACCATATATTTT; len: 15; d_gene: .; abundance: once; j_gene: TRBJ1-3; v_gene: TRBV7-9
CDR3aa: CASSVSYNEQFF; CDR3nt: TGTGCCAGCAGCGTGTCCTACAATGAGCAGTTCTTC; len: 12; d_gene: .; abundance: .; j_gene: TRBJ2-1; v_gene: TRBV9
CDR3aa: CASSYQLGTYEQYF; CDR3nt: TGTGCCAGCAGTTACCAACTAGGGACCTACGAGCAGTACTTC; len: 14; d_gene: .; abundance: .; j_gene: TRBJ2-7; v_gene: TRBV6-5
CDR3aa: CASSLARDTGELFF; CDR3nt: TGTGCCAGCAGCTTGGCACGAGACACCGGGGAGCTGTTTTTT; len: 14; d_gene: .; abundance: once; j_gene: TRBJ2-2; v_gene: TRBV5-6
CDR3aa: CASSVLAGGPGTDTQYF; CDR3nt: TGTGCCAGCAGTGTATTAGCGGGGGGGCCGGGCACAGATACGCAGTATTTT; len: 17; d_gene: TRBD2; abundance: .; j_gene: TRBJ2-3; v_gene: TRBV6-1
CDR3aa: CASSLVQGNTEAFF; CDR3nt: TGCGCCAGCAGCTTGGTACAGGGAAACACTGAAGCTTTCTTT; len: 14; d_gene: .; abundance: once; j_gene: TRBJ1-1; v_gene: TRBV5-1
CDR3aa: CASSRGGEETQYF; CDR3nt: TGTGCCAGCAGCAGGGGGGGAGAAGAGACCCAGTACTTC; len: 13; d_gene: .; abundance: .; j_gene: TRBJ2-5; v_gene: TRBV5-4
CDR3aa: CASRGLAGDNEQFF; CDR3nt: TGCGCCAGCAGAGGACTAGCGGGAGACAATGAGCAGTTCTTC; len: 14; d_gene: TRBD2; abundance: .; j_gene: TRBJ2-1; v_gene: TRBV10-2
CDR3aa: CASSLGGFWTDTQYF; CDR3nt: TGTGCCAGCAGCTTGGGTGGATTTTGGACAGATACGCAGTATTTT; len: 15; d_gene: .; abundance: .; j_gene: TRBJ2-3; v_gene: TRBV5-6
CDR3aa: CASSLGLAGGTGELFF; CDR3nt: TGTGCCAGCAGCTTGGGACTAGCGGGGGGCACCGGGGAGCTGTTTTTT; len: 16; d_gene: TRBD2; abundance: .; j_gene: TRBJ2-2; v_gene: TRBV5-6
CDR3aa: CASRVRTSGIAEQFF; CDR3nt: TGTGCCAGCAGGGTCCGGACTAGCGGGATCGCTGAGCAGTTCTTC; len: 15; d_gene: TRBD2; abundance: once; j_gene: TRBJ2-1; v_gene: TRBV2
CDR3aa: CASSPGDEQYF; CDR3nt: TGTGCCAGCAGCCCAGGGGACGAGCAGTACTTC; len: 11; d_gene: .; abundance: .; j_gene: TRBJ2-7; v_gene: TRBV11-2
CDR3aa: CAWSVGAGLADNEQFF; CDR3nt: TGTGCCTGGAGTGTAGGTGCTGGACTAGCGGATAATGAGCAGTTCTTC; len: 16; d_gene: TRBD2; abundance: .; j_gene: TRBJ2-1; v_gene: TRBV30
CDR3aa: CASRPGQNSNQPQHF; CDR3nt: TGTGCCAGCAGACCGGGACAAAATAGCAATCAGCCCCAGCATTTT; len: 15; d_gene: .; abundance: once; j_gene: TRBJ1-5; v_gene: TRBV28
CDR3aa: CATSWGGRSYEQYF; CDR3nt: TGTGCCACCTCATGGGGAGGCAGAAGCTACGAGCAGTACTTC; len: 14; d_gene: .; abundance: .; j_gene: TRBJ2-7; v_gene: TRBV19
CDR3aa: CASTEGLRSYGYTF; CDR3nt: TGTGCCAGCACCGAGGGTTTGAGGTCCTATGGCTACACCTTC; len: 14; d_gene: .; abundance: .; j_gene: TRBJ1-2; v_gene: TRBV13
CDR3aa: CASSSGMNTEAFF; CDR3nt: TGTGCCAGCAGCTCAGGAATGAACACTGAAGCTTTCTTT; len: 13; d_gene: .; abundance: .; j_gene: TRBJ1-1; v_gene: TRBV13
CDR3aa: CATRPGQSGETQYF; CDR3nt: TGTGCCACCAGGCCCGGACAGTCTGGGGAGACCCAGTACTTC; len: 14; d_gene: .; abundance: .; j_gene: TRBJ2-5; v_gene: TRBV15
CDR3aa: CASSLVEGRWETQYF; CDR3nt: TGTGCCAGCAGCCTCGTAGAAGGGAGATGGGAGACCCAGTACTTC; len: 15; d_gene: .; abundance: .; j_gene: TRBJ2-5; v_gene: TRBV11-2